The rows below give T cell receptor beta chains drawn from one sample of a study of T cell changes during pregnancy in multiple sclerosis. The repertoire was sequenced with immunoSEQ multiplex PCR; TCRdb's copy has only in-frame clones and lacks some. The sample records about 50,000 clones, approximately 92% being singletons. The input for sequencing was CD4+ T cells from peripheral blood mononuclear cells, taken in the third trimester of pregnancy. These receptors were obtained from a female donor with multiple sclerosis, enrolled in a pregnancy study. Both conserved end residues are part of each CDR3. The D gene is left open where the match is weak. The listing skips clone size in some rows; elsewhere it reads once, few, many or a size class.

TRBV9	TRBD1	.	TRBJ2-5	TGTGCCAGCAGCGCCTACCGGGACAGAAAAGAGACCCAGTACTTC	CASSAYRDRKETQYF
TRBV9	.	.	TRBJ1-1	TGTGCCAGCAGCGTAGAACGAGCTAGCACTGAAGCTTTCTTT	CASSVERASTEAFF
TRBV2	TRBD1	.	TRBJ1-2	TGTGCCAGCAGGACCCGGATGGGACAGGACTATGGCTACACCTTC	CASRTRMGQDYGYTF
TRBV7-8	TRBD2	.	TRBJ2-7	TGTGCCAGCAGCTTAGGGGAGGGGCGGATGGGCGAGCAGTACTTC	CASSLGEGRMGEQYF
TRBV19	.	medium-sized	TRBJ1-1	TGTGCCAGTGGGCAAGGATCGGGAGGGTTCACTGAAGCTTTCTTT	CASGQGSGGFTEAFF
TRBV10-3	.	once	TRBJ2-3	TGTGCCATCAGTCAGGGGCCAGATACGCAGTATTTT	CAISQGPDTQYF
TRBV4-1	TRBD1	.	TRBJ2-2	TGCGCCAGCTCCTCACCGGGACAGGGATTTTCCACCGGGGAGCTGTTTTTT	CASSSPGQGFSTGELFF
TRBV5-1	.	.	TRBJ1-2	TGCGCCAGCAGCTTGGATGGCAACTATGGCTACACCTTC	CASSLDGNYGYTF
TRBV7-3	TRBD2	.	TRBJ2-3	TGTGCCAGCAGCTTAATTGCGGGGGACACAGATACGCAGTATTTT	CASSLIAGDTDTQYF
TRBV7-9	TRBD1	.	TRBJ1-2	TGTGCCAGCAGCTTAGACGGGACAGGGGATGGCTACACCTTC	CASSLDGTGDGYTF
TRBV9	.	.	TRBJ1-1	TGTGCCAGCAGCCCCCGGAGGGTCCTGGACACTGAAGCTTTCTTT	CASSPRRVLDTEAFF
TRBV5-6	.	.	TRBJ1-2	TGTGCCAGCGGTTGGGAGGGCAATATCGGCTACACCTTC	CASGWEGNIGYTF
TRBV6-5	TRBD2	.	TRBJ2-7	TGTGCCAGCAGTTACGGGACTACCTACGAGCAGTACTTC	CASSYGTTYEQYF
TRBV10-3	.	.	TRBJ1-2	TGTGCCATCAGTGAGGAGGGGGAGTTTGGCTACACCTTC	CAISEEGEFGYTF
TRBV5-4	.	.	TRBJ1-2	TGTGCCAGCAGCTTAGGCAGTTCGAGGGATGGCTACACCTTC	CASSLGSSRDGYTF
TRBV5-4	.	.	TRBJ1-3	TGTGCCAGCAGCTTGGGGGGGCGACCTGGAAACACCATATATTTT	CASSLGGRPGNTIYF
TRBV18	TRBD1	.	TRBJ1-6	TGTGCCAGCTCCCGGGGACAGTATCCCTCACCCCTCCACTTT	CASSRGQYPSPLHF
TRBV4-3	.	.	TRBJ1-1	TGCGCCAGCAGCCAAGGCCCACTCAGGGGACCGAACACTGAAGCTTTCTTT	CASSQGPLRGPNTEAFF
TRBV13	TRBD1	.	TRBJ2-7	TGTGCCAGCAGCTGGGACAGAACCTACGAGCAGTACTTC	CASSWDRTYEQYF
TRBV6-5	.	.	TRBJ1-1	TGTGCCAGCAGTTACTCGAGTGCGAACACTGAAGCTTTCTTT	CASSYSSANTEAFF
TRBV5-4	TRBD2	.	TRBJ2-5	TGTGCCAGCAGTAGGGACGGGGGGGAAGAGACCCAGTACTTC	CASSRDGGEETQYF
TRBV2	.	.	TRBJ1-1	TGTGCCAGCGGGCAGGGGAACACTGAAGCTTTCTTT	CASGQGNTEAFF
TRBV18	.	.	TRBJ2-7	TGTGCCAGCTCACCTATCAGGGGCTACGAGCAGTACTTC	CASSPIRGYEQYF
TRBV11-2	TRBD1	.	TRBJ1-1	TGTGCCAGCAGCTTCGCTTTGGGACAGCCTGACGGAATACCTGAAGCTTTCTTT	CASSFALGQPDGIPEAFF
TRBV7-3	.	.	TRBJ1-2	TGTGCCAGCAGCCCCCTGCCTACTAGTTCCAACGAGGGTTATGGCTACACCTTC	CASSPLPTSSNEGYGYTF
TRBV12-5	.	.	TRBJ1-2	TGTGCTAGTGGTTTGGCCGGGGGAGGGGCGGGCTATGGCTACACCTTC	CASGLAGGGAGYGYTF
TRBV7-6	TRBD2	once	TRBJ2-1	TGTGCCAGCAGCTTAGTCCCTAGCGGGGGGAACAATGAGCAGTTCTTC	CASSLVPSGGNNEQFF
TRBV7-2	.	.	TRBJ2-2	TGTGCCAGCAGCTTAGCAGCGGAGGAGCTGTTTTTT	CASSLAAEELFF
TRBV29-1	TRBD2	.	TRBJ2-3	TGCAGCGTCGGGTTAGCGGGGGGAAATTACGATACGCAGTATTTT	CSVGLAGGNYDTQYF
TRBV16	.	.	TRBJ1-1	TGTGCCAGCAGCCAAACCGGACAGCGAGAAGCTTTCTTT	CASSQTGQREAFF
TRBV4-3	TRBD1	.	TRBJ1-1	TGCGCCAGCAGCTGGGGACAGGGGGGATCAAAAGGCACTGAAGCTTTCTTT	CASSWGQGGSKGTEAFF
TRBV29-1	.	once	TRBJ1-2	TGCAGCGTTGATCCTTCCGGGGGCTATGGCTACACCTTC	CSVDPSGGYGYTF
TRBV30	.	.	TRBJ2-1	TGTGCCTGGAGTGTACGTAGTAGCATGGCCTACAATGAGCAGTTCTTC	CAWSVRSSMAYNEQFF